This TCR beta chain is from a study of T cells in Graves' hyperthyroidism and ophthalmopathy. This clonotype came up many times. The germline gives CDR1 SGDLS, CDR2 YYNGEE. This CDR3 contains 15 residues. V shed 0 bases and J shed 6 bases, with 10 bases lying between them. The TCR beta CDR3 regions underwent amplification using RNA transcripts as the source. First-round RT-PCR of the TCR CDR3 relied on the HTBI primer set. TCRdb re-called the multiplex PCR reads with MiXCR, one entry per CDR3 protein. The repertoire holds 480,000 or so distinct CDR3 sequences, with 14% as singletons. The sequencing input was blood. The sequence came from a woman under 30 with Graves' hyperthyroidism. V is TRBV9 and J is TRBJ1-6, with D perhaps matching TRBD1 (6 bases). The CDR3 sequence is CASSVASDSNSPLHF. In DNA form, the CDR3 reads TGTGCCAGCAGCGTAGCCTCGGACAGTAATTCACCCCTCCACTTT.